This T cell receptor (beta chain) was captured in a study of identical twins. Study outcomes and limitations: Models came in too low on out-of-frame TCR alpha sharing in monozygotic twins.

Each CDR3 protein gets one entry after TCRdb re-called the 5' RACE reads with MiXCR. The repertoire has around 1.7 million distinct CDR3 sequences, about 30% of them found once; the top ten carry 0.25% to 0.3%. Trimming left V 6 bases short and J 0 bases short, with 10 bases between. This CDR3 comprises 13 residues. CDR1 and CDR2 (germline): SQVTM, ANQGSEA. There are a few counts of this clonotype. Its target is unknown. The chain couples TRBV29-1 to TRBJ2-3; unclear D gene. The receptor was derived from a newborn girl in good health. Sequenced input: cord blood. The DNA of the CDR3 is TGCAGCGTCGGGCATAGTAGCACAGATACGCAGTATTTT. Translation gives CSVGHSSTDTQYF.